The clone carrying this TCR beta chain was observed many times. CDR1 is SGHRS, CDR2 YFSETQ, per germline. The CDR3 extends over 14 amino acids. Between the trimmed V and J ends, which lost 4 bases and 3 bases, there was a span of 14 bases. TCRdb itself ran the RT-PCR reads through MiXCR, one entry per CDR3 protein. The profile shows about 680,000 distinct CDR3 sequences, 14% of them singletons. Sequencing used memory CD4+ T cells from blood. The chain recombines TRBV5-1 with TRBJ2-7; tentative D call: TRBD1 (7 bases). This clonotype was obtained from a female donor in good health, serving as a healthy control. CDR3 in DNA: TGCGCCAGCAGCCCGTCGGGGGACAGCTACGAGCAGTACTTC. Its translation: CASSPSGDSYEQYF.